Following are 9 T cell receptor beta chains from one sample sequenced in a study of human T cells and chemical hapten exposure. As to time point: patch test 1, 2 weeks after DPC sensitization. Treatment reported: therapeutic diphenylcyclopropenone sensitization with weekly scalp DPC. TCRdb independently ran MiXCR on the RACE reads; one entry per CDR3 protein. This sample has about 82,000 distinct CDR3 sequences, with about 10% found just once. The sample in question was whole blood, obtained in connection with sensitization to the hapten diphenylcyclopropenone (DPC). The receptor set was obtained from a woman in her fifties or sixties with alopecia areata. Some clones in this sample may be carry-over from other donors' samples.

This clonotype showed up many times. The chain is built from TRBV6-5 and TRBJ2-7; tentatively, D is TRBD2 (7 bases). The CDR3 loop spans 16 amino acids. V lost 4 bases to trimming and J lost 6 bases, with 22 bases between them. Germline CDR1 reads MNHEY; CDR2 reads SVGAGI. CDR3 nucleotide sequence: TGTGCCAGCAGTTCCCCAGGCGGGCGGGGGACAATCGAGCAGTACTTC. The encoded protein is CASSSPGGRGTIEQYF.

This clonotype was seen a handful of times. The chain combines TRBV29-1 with TRBJ2-4; weak D call: TRBD1 (5 bases). CDR1 SQVTM and CDR2 ANQGSEA come from the germline V gene. Deletions cut 4 bases from V and 12 bases from J, with 16 bases between. The CDR3 has 12 amino acids. The CDR3 nucleotides are TGCAGCGTTGCAGGGATGGCTTCAACTCAGTACTTC. This codes for CSVAGMASTQYF. The full variable domain, its missing parts supplied by reference TRBV29-1 and TRBJ2-4, is SAVISQKPSRDICQRGTSLTIQCQVDSQVTMMFWYRQQPGQSLTLIATANQGSEATYESGFVIDKFPISRPNLTFSTLTVSNMSPEDSSIYLCSVAGMASTQYFGAGTRLSVL.

This clonotype was found a few times. The chain is built from TRBV3-1 and TRBJ2-7; D is uncertain. The CDR3 length is 12 residues. The V end lost 4 bases, the J end lost 6 bases, and 10 bases lay between the germline ends. Germline V gene sequence: CDR1 LGHDT, CDR2 YNNKEL (reference sequence). The CDR3 DNA reads TGTGCCAGCAGCCCCGGAAGATCCGAGCAGTACTTC. It encodes CASSPGRSEQYF.

This clonotype was counted a few times. This rearrangement joins TRBV28 to TRBJ2-6; D is undetermined. Trimming took 4 bases from V and 0 from J, leaving 10 bases between them. Germline-derived CDR1 and CDR2 are MDHEN and SYDVKM. The CDR3 runs 16 residues. As DNA, the CDR3 is TGTGCCAGCAGTTCGCCTCACATCTCTGGGGCCAACGTCCTGACTTTC. This encodes CASSSPHISGANVLTF.

At least ten counts were recorded for this clonotype. The gene calls are TRBV7-2 and TRBJ2-7, with no clear D. There are 14 residues in the CDR3. Per the germline V gene, CDR1 is SGHTA and CDR2 is FQGNSA. V gave up 4 bases and J gave up 5 bases, with 15 bases separating them. The CDR3 DNA reads as TGTGCCAGCAGCTCCTACAGTGGATCCGACGAGCAGTACTTC. This codes for CASSSYSGSDEQYF. Combining the CDR3 with reference TRBV7-2 and TRBJ2-7 gives the whole variable domain GAGVSQSPSNKVTEKGKDVELRCDPISGHTALYWYRQSLGQGLEFLIYFQGNSAPDKSGLPSDRFSAERTGGSVSTLTIQRTQQEDSAVYLCASSSYSGSDEQYFGPGTRLTVT.

This clonotype was observed many times. This chain connects TRBV12-3 or TRBV12-4 to TRBJ1-2, with D possibly matching TRBD1 (6 bases). V lost 3 bases, J lost 6 bases, and 11 bases lay in between. The CDR3 length is 13 residues. The CDR3 DNA follows: TGTGCCAGCAGTTTCTCAGGGGCGGATGGCTACACCTTC. Residues: CASSFSGADGYTF.

A few counts support this clonotype. The rearrangement links TRBV7-9 to TRBJ1-6, with TRBD1 matching over 9 bases. Unmatched junction bases numbered 14, after V lost 5 bases and J lost 6 bases. CDR1 is SEHNR, CDR2 FQNEAQ, per germline (reference sequence). CDR3 size: 18 residues. Here the CDR3 DNA reads TGTGCCAGCAGCCCGAGCCCGGACAGGGGAATTAGTAATTCACCCCTCCACTTT. Amino acid sequence: CASSPSPDRGISNSPLHF.

This clonotype was recorded many times. This CDR3 is CASSSGTAENQPQHF. For the CDR3, the DNA is TGTGCCAGCAGCTCCGGGACAGCTGAAAATCAGCCCCAGCATTTT. This chain links TRBV6-2 or TRBV6-3 with TRBJ1-5, with TRBD1 matching over 7 bases. Germline CDR1 MNHEY, CDR2 SVGEGT. This CDR3 has 15 amino acids. V was clipped by 6 bases and J by 4 bases; unmatched bases: 9.

This clonotype was counted at least ten times. V is TRBV6-2 or TRBV6-3 and J is TRBJ1-2; possible D gene TRBD1, 5 bases. CDR1 is MNHEY and CDR2 is SVGEGT in the germline V gene. This CDR3 has 13 residues. V was shortened by 8 bases and J by 0 bases, with 10 bases between the two germline ends. The CDR3: CASGKTANYGYTF. CDR3 DNA sequence: TGTGCCAGCGGCAAGACAGCTAACTATGGCTACACCTTC.